This TCR beta chain stems from a study of T cell responses to AZD1222 COVID-19 vaccine. The data were produced by immunoSEQ multiplex PCR, yet TCRdb's version contains in-frame clones alone and is incomplete. The data contain about 160,000 clones, approximately 91% of them singletons. The length of the CDR3 is 13 residues. With 0 bases removed from V and 8 bases from J, the gap between germline ends came to 13 bases. CDR1 and CDR2 (germline): GTSNPN, SVGIG (reference sequence). This clonotype was obtained from an adult in good health. This specimen was peripheral blood, taken on day 0 of AZD1222 vaccination. The genes are TRBV30 and TRBJ1-1, with D unclear. The CDR3 reads CAWSVGILGEAFF. In DNA form, the CDR3 reads TGTGCCTGGAGTGTCGGGATTCTAGGGGAAGCTTTCTTT.